The 11 T cell receptor beta chains given below trace back to one sample, sequenced in a study of blood T cell repertoires in COVID-19 (dated by TCRdb to 2020 to 2022). The library was obtained by the immunoSEQ multiplex PCR assay. This immuneACCESS table, as held by TCRdb, lists in-frame sequences with V and J called but not all clones. Of the missing ones, under half trace to an unresolved V gene in checked studies; the others have no known cause. This sample is represented by around 220,000 clones; 65% to 90% of them were singletons. Approximately 5% of the sample is held by the ten biggest clonotypes. Source material: peripheral blood. These receptors came from a human donor in a cohort sampled during active COVID-19.

The gene calls are TRBV7-2 and TRBJ1-5; tentative D call: TRBD1 (6 bases). V was clipped by 3 bases and J by 4 bases, with 16 bases between them. CDR1 is SGHTA, CDR2 FQGNSA, per germline. The CDR3 loop spans 16 amino acids. CDR3 bases: TGTGCCAGCAGCTTTATGGCGAGGGGGGGGAATCAGCCCCAGCATTTT. Translating it yields CASSFMARGGNQPQHF.

This chain joins TRBV30 and TRBJ1-4; possibly TRBD1 for D (6 bases). This CDR3 has 14 amino acids. V was pared by 0 bases and J by 5 bases, with 10 bases between. Germline CDR1 is GTSNPN and CDR2 is SVGIG (reference sequence). The CDR3 nucleotides read TGTGCCTGGAGTGTACTTCAGGGGAATGAAAAACTGTTTTTT. As protein: CAWSVLQGNEKLFF.

This chain joins TRBV28 and TRBJ1-2; 7 nucleotides agree with TRBD1. The CDR3 covers 13 residues. Germline assignment: CDR1 MDHEN and CDR2 SYDVKM. V trimming: 6 bases; J trimming: 4 bases; junction bases outside the gene matches: 5. CDR3 protein: CASRGTATYGYTF. The CDR3, as DNA: TGTGCCAGCAGGGGGACAGCTACCTATGGCTACACCTTC.

This clone appeared a few times. The chain couples TRBV10-3 to TRBJ2-7, with D perhaps matching TRBD1 (6 bases). V lost 6 bases and J 3 bases, leaving 6 bases between the germline ends. Looked up from germline, CDR1 is ENHRY and CDR2 is SYGVKD. CDR3 size: 11 residues. CDR3 residues: CAIRQGYEQYF. Here the CDR3 DNA reads TGTGCCATCAGACAGGGCTACGAGCAGTACTTC.

The rearrangement links TRBV30 to TRBJ2-1; D call uncertain. The V gene lost 0 bases and the J gene lost 10 bases, with 13 bases spanning the gap. This CDR3 contains 13 residues. Germline loops: CDR1 GTSNPN, CDR2 SVGIG (reference sequence). This CDR3 is CAWSVLLSAEQFF. CDR3 coding DNA: TGTGCCTGGAGTGTACTTCTATCAGCGGAGCAGTTCTTC.

The rearrangement uses TRBV4-2 and TRBJ2-6, with 12 bases aligning to TRBD1. J was trimmed by 3 bases and V by 3 bases; bases with no gene match: 3. The CDR3 has 17 amino acids. Looked up from germline, CDR1 is LGHNA and CDR2 is YNFKEQ. The DNA for the CDR3 is TGTGCCAGCAGCCAGGGACAGGGGGCGCGTGGGGCCAACGTCCTGACTTTC. It codes for CASSQGQGARGANVLTF.

The chain couples TRBV15 to TRBJ1-1, with TRBD1 matching 7 bases. Germline V gene data show CDR1 as LNHNV and CDR2 as YYDKDF (reference sequence). The CDR3 spans 14 residues. The V gene end was trimmed by 1 base and the J gene end by 10 bases; junction bases not matched to a gene: 9. CDR3 region: CATSRGTWDSSAFF. The CDR3 DNA follows: TGTGCCACCAGCAGAGGCACGTGGGACAGCTCAGCTTTCTTT. Filled out from reference TRBV15 and TRBJ1-1, the complete variable domain reads DAMVIQNPRYQVTQFGKPVTLSCSQTLNHNVMYWYQQKSSQAPKLLFHYYDKDFNNEADTPDNFQSRRPNTSFCFLDIRSPGLGDTAMYLCATSRGTWDSSAFFGQGTRLTVV.

This chain's CDR3 is CASSQATSGRAGDYEQYF. For the CDR3, the DNA is TGCGCCAGCAGCCAAGCGACTAGCGGGAGGGCCGGGGACTACGAGCAGTACTTC. The chain recombines TRBV4-1 with TRBJ2-7; 14 bases line up with TRBD2. V lost 1 base, J lost 3 bases, and 8 bases stayed unmatched. This CDR3 spans 18 amino acids. CDR1 is MGHRA, CDR2 YSYEKL, per germline.

This rearrangement joins TRBV28 to TRBJ1-2; unclear D gene. The V gene lost 4 bases and the J gene lost 5 bases, with 17 bases spanning the gap. Germline V gives CDR1 MDHEN, CDR2 SYDVKM. The CDR3 runs 15 residues. For the CDR3, the DNA is TGTGCCAGCAGTTCCCAAGCGGTTCCTGGGTATGGCTACACCTTC. Its protein is CASSSQAVPGYGYTF.

The V and J genes are TRBV5-1 and TRBJ2-1, with TRBD2 identical over 10 bases. CDR3 size: 15 residues. V was clipped by 1 base and J by 8 bases; unmatched bases: 6. Per the germline V gene, CDR1 is SGHRS and CDR2 is YFSETQ. CDR3 residues: CASSLWLAGVHEQFF. The CDR3 nucleotides are TGCGCCAGCAGCTTGTGGCTAGCGGGAGTACATGAGCAGTTCTTC.

This chain connects TRBV5-1 to TRBJ2-7; 8 bases map to TRBD2. Germline V gives CDR1 SGHRS, CDR2 YFSETQ. The CDR3 sequence is 14 residues long. V shed 4 bases and J 5 bases; nucleotides not matched to a gene: 8. The CDR3 region has the DNA TGCGCCAGCAGCCGGAGACTAGCGAGCGACGAGCAGTACTTC. It yields the protein CASSRRLASDEQYF.